The 25 T cell receptor beta chains below come from one sample, sequenced in a study of CD8 T cells in ankylosing spondylitis. Study-wide results and caveats: Ankylosing spondylitis blood appeared to be characterized by a TCR beta motif of several highly homologous variants.

In TCRdb, the 5' RACE reads were re-called with MiXCR into one record per CDR3 protein. The sample lists more than 650,000 distinct CDR3 sequences; 12% were seen once. The antigens of these receptors remain unknown. Sequenced sample: blood, either unsorted or a sorted T cell fraction (not recorded which). These receptors all stem from a male donor with ankylosing spondylitis.

The table lists this clonotype with a few counts. The gene calls are TRBV10-3 and TRBJ2-4; TRBD1 aligns across 9 bases. V was pared by 0 bases and J by 10 bases, with 1 base of the junction left unmatched. Germline CDR1 ENHRY, CDR2 SYGVKD. The CDR3 length is 13 residues. CDR3 nucleotides: TGTGCCATCAGTGAGTCCGGGACAGGGATTCAGTACTTC. Protein product: CAISESGTGIQYF.

This clonotype was observed a few times. The genes are TRBV5-1 and TRBJ2-2; 10 bases line up with TRBD2. V was clipped by 3 bases and J by 7 bases; unmatched bases: 15. Germline CDR1 SGHRS, CDR2 YFSETQ. The CDR3 contains 18 residues. CDR3 coding DNA: TGCGCCAGCAGCTACCAATTAGCGGGAGGAGCGGCGGTCGGGGAGCTGTTTTTT. This sequence encodes CASSYQLAGGAAVGELFF.

The chain combines TRBV12-3 or TRBV12-4 with TRBJ1-2; 7 positions match TRBD1. The CDR3 runs to 12 residues. V shed 5 bases and J 13 bases; nucleotides not matched to a gene: 10. CDR3 DNA sequence: TGTGCCAGCAGTCTGGGACAGACTAAGGGCACCTTC. It translates to CASSLGQTKGTF.

The chain recombines TRBV11-2 with TRBJ2-7, with D perhaps matching TRBD2 (5 bases). The germline CDR1 and CDR2 sequences are SGHAT and FQNNGV. Trimming shortened V by 5 bases and J by 1 base, and 21 bases separated the two germline ends. The length of the CDR3 is 17 residues. CDR3 residues: CASSPGLQWGESYEQYF. The CDR3 DNA reads TGTGCCAGCAGCCCCGGACTCCAGTGGGGTGAGTCCTACGAGCAGTACTTC.

This clonotype came up many times. V usage is TRBV6-5 and J usage is TRBJ2-7; the D is unclear. From germline, CDR1 is MNHEY and CDR2 SVGAGI. CDR3 length equals 12 residues. The V gene lost 6 bases and the J gene lost 2 bases, with 8 bases spanning the gap. DNA of the CDR3: TGTGCCAGCAGCCCTACCCCCTACGAGCAGTACTTC. Translation gives CASSPTPYEQYF.

The chain uses TRBV12-3 or TRBV12-4 and TRBJ1-6; perhaps TRBD1 as D (5 bases). CDR3 length equals 15 residues. Trimming removed 6 bases from V and 10 bases from J, with 19 bases in between. The CDR3 nucleotides read TGTGCCAGCAGGTATGGGACGGGCTATAGATCACCCCTCCACTTT. Translated, it gives CASRYGTGYRSPLHF.

This clonotype was seen repeatedly, ten times or more. The J gene is TRBJ2-7, the V gene TRBV20-1, with D hard to call. V was clipped by 0 bases and J by 0 bases, with 12 bases between them. CDR3 length: 15 residues. Germline CDR1 is DFQATT and CDR2 is SNEGSKA (reference sequence). The CDR3 region is CSARDHGRTSYEQYF. The DNA for the CDR3 is TGCAGTGCTAGAGATCACGGCAGGACCTCCTACGAGCAGTACTTC.

A few counts support this clonotype. The rearrangement joins TRBV6-1 to TRBJ2-6; 7 nucleotides line up with TRBD1. Unmatched junction bases numbered 6, after V lost 5 bases and J lost 2 bases. The germline V gene has CDR1 MNHNS and CDR2 SASEGT. This CDR3 has 16 residues. CDR3 coding DNA: TGTGCCAGCAGTACAACGACAGGGACTGGGGCCAACGTCCTGACTTTC. It codes for CASSTTTGTGANVLTF.

In this sample, this clonotype turned up a few times. The chain links TRBV15 to TRBJ1-2; 7 positions match TRBD1. Germline V gene lookup returns CDR1 LNHNV and CDR2 YYDKDF (reference sequence). The CDR3 covers 16 residues. V dropped 2 bases and J dropped 7; count of bases not matched to a gene: 13. DNA of the CDR3: TGTGCCACCAGCAGATCTCTGACAGGGACACGGGTTGGCTACACCTTC. It yields the protein CATSRSLTGTRVGYTF.

This clonotype was counted at least ten times. The CDR3 DNA reads TGCGCCAGCAGCTTGGATCCCACATCCTCCTACGAGCAGTACTTC. This sequence encodes CASSLDPTSSYEQYF. This chain uses TRBV5-1 with TRBJ2-7; no definite D call. CDR1 SGHRS and CDR2 YFSETQ come from the germline V gene. Trimming took off 0 bases at V and 0 bases at J, with 10 bases between the two ends. The length of the CDR3 is 15 residues.

This clonotype was seen a few times. V and J are TRBV20-1 and TRBJ2-7; 11 bases fit TRBD2. V shed 3 bases and J 7 bases; nucleotides not matched to a gene: 8. This CDR3 has 14 residues. The germline CDR1 and CDR2 sequences are DFQATT and SNEGSKA (reference sequence). The CDR3 loop reads CSARLAGGSGEQYF. The DNA of the CDR3 is TGCAGTGCTAGGCTAGCGGGAGGCTCGGGGGAGCAGTACTTC.

This clonotype was found a few times. The J gene is TRBJ1-2, the V gene TRBV7-9, with a possible D match to TRBD1 (6 bases). Per the germline V gene, CDR1 is SEHNR and CDR2 is FQNEAQ (reference sequence). V was pared by 4 bases and J by 2 bases, with 14 bases between. CDR3 length equals 15 residues. The CDR3 loop is CASSSSRGPNYGYTF. The CDR3 coding sequence is TGTGCCAGCAGCTCTTCCCGGGGGCCGAACTATGGCTACACCTTC.

The rearrangement links TRBV19 to TRBJ2-3; 7 bases are a match to TRBD1. The CDR3 is 13 amino acids. CDR1 LNHDA and CDR2 SQIVND come from the germline V gene (reference sequence). Losses at the gene ends were 5 bases for V and 3 bases for J; bases not matched to a gene: 2. The CDR3 nucleotides are TGTGCCAGTAGTGTGACAGGGACAGATACGCAGTATTTT. This translates into CASSVTGTDTQYF.

This clonotype was seen ten or more times. The rearrangement uses TRBV5-1 and TRBJ2-7; 11 nucleotides line up with TRBD2. Germline loops: CDR1 SGHRS, CDR2 YFSETQ. J lost 2 bases, V lost 0 bases, and 1 base had no gene match. This CDR3 spans 15 amino acids. CDR3: CASSLGLAGTYEQYF. CDR3 coding DNA: TGCGCCAGCAGCTTGGGACTAGCGGGGACCTACGAGCAGTACTTC. The entire variable domain, with the rest obtained from reference TRBV5-1 and TRBJ2-7, is as follows: KAGVTQTPRYLIKTRGQQVTLSCSPISGHRSVSWYQQTPGQGLQFLFEYFSETQRNKGNFPGRFSGRQFSNSRSEMNVSTLELGDSALYLCASSLGLAGTYEQYFGPGTRLTVT.

V gene TRBV20-1 combines with J gene TRBJ2-1; D is perhaps TRBD2 (6 bases). Germline CDR1 is DFQATT and CDR2 is SNEGSKA (reference sequence). The CDR3 is 13 residues long. V lost 7 bases to trimming and J lost 2 bases, with 12 bases between them. CDR3: CSVGGGAYNEQFF. For the CDR3, the DNA is TGCAGTGTTGGCGGAGGGGCCTACAATGAGCAGTTCTTC.

This clonotype was seen a few times. The chain recombines TRBV5-5 with TRBJ1-3; 7 nucleotides match TRBD1. The germline V gene has CDR1 SGHKS and CDR2 YYEKEE (reference sequence). The CDR3 is 15 amino acids. V dropped 2 bases and J dropped 5; count of bases not matched to a gene: 7. CDR3: CASSFFDRERNTIYF. DNA of the CDR3: TGTGCCAGCAGCTTCTTCGACAGGGAAAGAAACACCATATATTTT.

This clonotype was observed at least ten times. The gene calls are TRBV5-1 and TRBJ2-3; the D gene could be TRBD1 or TRBD2 (5 bases each). Germline V lookup: CDR1 SGHRS, CDR2 YFSETQ. The CDR3 contains 14 residues. V was shortened by 4 bases and J by 3 bases, with 12 bases between the two germline ends. For the CDR3, the DNA is TGCGCCAGCAGCCGGAGTGGGGGAACAGATACGCAGTATTTT. Translation gives CASSRSGGTDTQYF.

This clonotype was counted between two and nine times. The chain is built from TRBV4-3 and TRBJ1-2; no definite D call. Germline CDR1 LGHNA, CDR2 YSLEER. Trimming pared 3 bases from V and 4 bases from J, leaving 12 bases between. The CDR3 loop spans 14 amino acids. The CDR3 DNA reads TGCGCCAGCAGCCACACCCTGGGAATCTATGGCTACACCTTC. Translated: CASSHTLGIYGYTF.

This clonotype was seen repeatedly, ten times or more. The V and J genes are TRBV29-1 and TRBJ1-1; perhaps TRBD1 as D (5 bases). With 6 bases removed from V and 3 bases from J, the gap between germline ends came to 14 bases. The CDR3 contains 13 residues. Looked up from germline, CDR1 is SQVTM and CDR2 is ANQGSEA. The DNA of the CDR3 is TGCAGCGTCCACAGGCTACGGGACACTGAAGCTTTCTTT. Translating gives CSVHRLRDTEAFF.

This clonotype has a handful of counts. The rearrangement uses TRBV4-2 and TRBJ2-7; a possible D gene is TRBD2 (5 bases). The CDR3 has 14 amino acids. Between the trimmed V and J ends, which lost 4 bases and 1 base, there was a span of 11 bases. Germline V CDR1 and CDR2: LGHNA, YNFKEQ. The CDR3 sequence is CASSPLAISYEQYF. CDR3 coding DNA: TGTGCCAGCAGCCCTTTAGCGATTTCCTACGAGCAGTACTTC.

The chain joins TRBV4-2 to TRBJ2-3, with a possible D match to TRBD1 (5 bases). The CDR3 has 16 amino acids. Trimming shortened V by 0 bases and J by 5 bases, and 15 bases separated the two germline ends. The germline V gene has CDR1 LGHNA and CDR2 YNFKEQ. The CDR3 region is CASSQDQGSALDTQYF. CDR3 nucleotides: TGTGCCAGCAGCCAAGATCAGGGTTCGGCCTTAGATACGCAGTATTTT.

This clonotype was detected ten times or more. In DNA, the CDR3 is TGCGCCAGCAGCTTTGATTCGGGGTTTGGCTACACCTTC. Translation gives CASSFDSGFGYTF. The chain carries TRBV5-1 and TRBJ1-2; no clear D. There are 13 residues in the CDR3. Looked up from germline, CDR1 is SGHRS and CDR2 is YFSETQ. V shed 2 bases and J shed 7 bases, with 12 bases lying between them.

The rearrangement uses TRBV7-9 and TRBJ2-5; TRBD2 matches at 12 bases. CDR1 is SEHNR, CDR2 FQNEAQ, per germline (reference sequence). V shed 7 bases and J 5 bases; nucleotides not matched to a gene: 8. The CDR3 extends over 15 amino acids. The CDR3 bases are TGTGCCAGCAACCCGCGGACTAGCGGGGAGGAGACCCAGTACTTC. It specifies CASNPRTSGEETQYF. Combining the CDR3 with reference TRBV7-9 and TRBJ2-5 gives the whole variable domain DTGVSQNPRHKITKRGQNVTFRCDPISEHNRLYWYRQTLGQGPEFLTYFQNEAQLEKSRLLSDRFSAERPKGSFSTLEIQRTEQGDSAMYLCASNPRTSGEETQYFGPGTRLLVL.

The chain combines TRBV20-1 with TRBJ2-3; D may match TRBD1 or TRBD2 (5 bases each). Trimming took 6 bases from V and 5 from J, leaving 12 bases between them. Germline lookup yields CDR1 DFQATT and CDR2 SNEGSKA (reference sequence). This CDR3 spans 12 amino acids. CDR3 loop: CSAQGPGDTQYF. CDR3 DNA sequence: TGCAGTGCCCAGGGACCGGGAGATACGCAGTATTTT.

The chain joins TRBV9 to TRBJ2-3; D remains unclear. CDR3 length: 14 amino acids. The V end lost 3 bases, the J end lost 6 bases, and 14 bases lay between the germline ends. The germline V gene has CDR1 SGDLS and CDR2 YYNGEE. In DNA, the CDR3 is TGTGCCAGCAGCGCCGAACATAAATCGGATACGCAGTATTTT. It encodes CASSAEHKSDTQYF. The full variable domain, its missing parts supplied by reference TRBV9 and TRBJ2-3, is DSGVTQTPKHLITATGQRVTLRCSPRSGDLSVYWYQQSLDQGLQFLIQYYNGEERAKGNILERFSAQQFPDLHSELNLSSLELGDSALYFCASSAEHKSDTQYFGPGTRLTVL.